This TCR beta chain was retrieved from a study of blood T cells in healthy people across ages. The study, taken as a whole, reports: Naive CD4+ cell counts and diversity both ran higher in long-lived than in aged donors.

The V gene end was trimmed by 4 bases and the J gene end by 0 bases; junction bases not matched to a gene: 2. The CDR3 is 16 amino acids. In this sample, this clonotype turned up a few times. What it recognizes is unknown. A second PCR of 7 to 11 cycles used a sample-barcoded 5' primer and a J-beta primer mix. All samples yielded 2.5 million or more CDR3-containing paired-end reads. TCRdb analysed the 5' RACE reads with MiXCR anew, one entry per CDR3 protein. The table shows about 800,000 distinct CDR3 sequences, with more than 20% occurring only once. The extraction recovered at least 5.5 micrograms of total RNA per sample. In addition, the sample was reused for a study of T cells of mothers and their children.

The clonotype originates from a boy between 10 and 17 years old in good health. This chain uses TRBV12-3 or TRBV12-4 with TRBJ2-5, with TRBD2 identical over 13 bases. Sample: blood. CDR3 protein: CASSSGLAGDQETQYF. CDR3 nucleotide sequence: TGTGCCAGCAGTTCCGGACTAGCGGGAGACCAAGAGACCCAGTACTTC.